This TCR beta chain emerged from a study of blood T cell repertoires in COVID-19. In the study overall: Whether acute or convalescent, the COVID-19 samples came from the United States, Italy and Spain. Sample material is recorded as cDNA or gDNA derived from T cells, B-cell-depleted T cells, or PBMCs.

This table comes from immunoSEQ multiplex PCR, and its TCRdb copy is limited to in-frame clones, with some not included. The data hold approximately 27,000 clones, with 80% to 90% observed a single time. Germline CDR1 and CDR2: SNHLY and FYNNEI. V gave up 6 bases and J gave up 4 bases, with 12 bases separating them. The CDR3 covers 14 residues. The origin of this receptor is a man between 60 and 70 years old with acute or convalescent COVID-19. The sequenced sample was peripheral blood. The chain combines TRBV2 with TRBJ1-4, with D maybe TRBD1 (6 bases). The CDR3 spells CASRRQGINEKLFF. CDR3 sequence (DNA): TGTGCCAGCAGGCGGCAGGGGATTAATGAAAAACTGTTTTTT.